This TCR beta chain is drawn from a study of shared clonotypes between healthy human individuals. Study observations and caveats: Deeper or shallower sequencing was expected to change how clonotypes are shared among donors. It was only blood that was sampled, and tissue repertoires likely differ. Large depth notwithstanding, sorted-subset sequencing proved incomplete by rarefaction.

J lost 4 bases, V lost 3 bases, and 1 base had no gene match. The CDR3 runs to 15 residues. Germline lookup yields CDR1 MNHEY and CDR2 SMNVEV (reference sequence). A remark on this clone: Its antigen is as yet unknown.

Profiling relied on immunoSEQ multiplex PCR, and the TCRdb table lists in-frame clones only, not all of them. The repertoire holds about 640,000 clones, with more than 70% as singletons. The sample comprised memory CD4+ T cells sorted from blood. Subset given: CD45RA-negative fraction. The chain uses TRBV27 and TRBJ2-1; 12 nucleotides agree with TRBD2. This sequence originates from a woman aged 30 to 39 in good health. The CDR3 region has the DNA TGTGCCAGCAGTTTCGGACTAGCGGGGTACAATGAGCAGTTCTTC. Protein product: CASSFGLAGYNEQFF.